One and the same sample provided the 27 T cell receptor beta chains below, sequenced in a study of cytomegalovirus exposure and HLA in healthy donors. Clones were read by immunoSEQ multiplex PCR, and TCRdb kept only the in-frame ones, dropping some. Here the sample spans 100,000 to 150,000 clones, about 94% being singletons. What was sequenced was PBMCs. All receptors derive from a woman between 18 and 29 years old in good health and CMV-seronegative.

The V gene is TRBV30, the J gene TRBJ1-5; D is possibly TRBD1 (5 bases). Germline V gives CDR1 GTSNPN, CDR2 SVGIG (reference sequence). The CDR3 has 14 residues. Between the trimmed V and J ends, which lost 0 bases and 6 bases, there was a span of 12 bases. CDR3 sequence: CAWSVRGGPQPQHF. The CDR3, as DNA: TGTGCCTGGAGTGTACGGGGGGGTCCTCAGCCCCAGCATTTT.

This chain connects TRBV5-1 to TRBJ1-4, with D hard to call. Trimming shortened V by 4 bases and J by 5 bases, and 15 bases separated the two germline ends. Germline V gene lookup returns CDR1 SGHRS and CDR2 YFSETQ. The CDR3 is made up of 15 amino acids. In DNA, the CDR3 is TGCGCCAGCAGCCCCGATGGAGCCTCAAATGAAAAACTGTTTTTT. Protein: CASSPDGASNEKLFF.

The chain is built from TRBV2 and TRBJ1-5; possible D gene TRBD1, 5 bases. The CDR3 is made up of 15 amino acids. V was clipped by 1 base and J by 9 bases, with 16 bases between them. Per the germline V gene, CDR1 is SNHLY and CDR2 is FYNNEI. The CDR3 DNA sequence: TGTGCCAGCAGTGAAGACGGGGCAGCCGGGGGGCCCCAGCATTTT. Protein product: CASSEDGAAGGPQHF.

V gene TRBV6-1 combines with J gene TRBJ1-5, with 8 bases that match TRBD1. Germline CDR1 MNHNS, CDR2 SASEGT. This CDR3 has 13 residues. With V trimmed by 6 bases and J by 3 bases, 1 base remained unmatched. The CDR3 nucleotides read TGTGCCAGCAGGGGACAGGTCAATCAGCCCCAGCATTTT. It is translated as CASRGQVNQPQHF.

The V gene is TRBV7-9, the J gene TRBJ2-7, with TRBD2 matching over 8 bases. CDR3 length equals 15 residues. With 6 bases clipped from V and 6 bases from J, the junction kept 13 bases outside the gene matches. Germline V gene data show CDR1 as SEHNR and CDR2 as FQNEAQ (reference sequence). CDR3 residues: CASRTAGGGGVEQYF. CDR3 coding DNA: TGTGCCAGCAGAACTGCGGGGGGTGGTGGGGTCGAGCAGTACTTC.

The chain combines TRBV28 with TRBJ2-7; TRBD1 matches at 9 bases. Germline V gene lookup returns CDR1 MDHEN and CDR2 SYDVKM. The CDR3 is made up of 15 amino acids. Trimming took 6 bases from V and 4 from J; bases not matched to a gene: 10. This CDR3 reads CASRPPGQGRYEQYF. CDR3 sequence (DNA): TGTGCCAGCAGGCCTCCTGGACAGGGGAGATACGAGCAGTACTTC. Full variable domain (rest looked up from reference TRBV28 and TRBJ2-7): DVKVTQSSRYLVKRTGEKVFLECVQDMDHENMFWYRQDPGLGLRLIYFSYDVKMKEKGDIPEGYSVSREKKERFSLILESASTNQTSMYLCASRPPGQGRYEQYFGPGTRLTVT.

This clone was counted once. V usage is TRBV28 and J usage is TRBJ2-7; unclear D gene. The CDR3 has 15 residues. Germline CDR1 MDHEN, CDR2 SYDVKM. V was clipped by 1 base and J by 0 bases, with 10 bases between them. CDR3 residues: CASSLSGVSSYEQYF. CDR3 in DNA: TGTGCCAGCAGTTTATCTGGAGTAAGCTCCTACGAGCAGTACTTC.

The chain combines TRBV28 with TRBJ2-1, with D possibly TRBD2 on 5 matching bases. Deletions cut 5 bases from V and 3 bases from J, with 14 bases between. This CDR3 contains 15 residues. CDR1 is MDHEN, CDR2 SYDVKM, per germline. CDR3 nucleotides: TGTGCCAGCAGTAGATTACTAGGGATCTACAATGAGCAGTTCTTC. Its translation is CASSRLLGIYNEQFF.

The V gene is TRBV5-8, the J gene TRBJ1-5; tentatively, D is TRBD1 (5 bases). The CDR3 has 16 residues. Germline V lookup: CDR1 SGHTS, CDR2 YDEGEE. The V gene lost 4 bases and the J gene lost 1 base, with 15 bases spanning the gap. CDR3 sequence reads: CASSLSGQGSNQPQHF. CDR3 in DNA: TGTGCCAGCAGCCTAAGCGGGCAGGGAAGCAATCAGCCCCAGCATTTT.

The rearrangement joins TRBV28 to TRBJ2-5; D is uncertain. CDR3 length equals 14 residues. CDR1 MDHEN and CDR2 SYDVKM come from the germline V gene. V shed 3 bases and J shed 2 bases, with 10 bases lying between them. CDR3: CASSLSVSQETQYF. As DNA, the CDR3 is TGTGCCAGCAGTTTGTCAGTTTCACAAGAGACCCAGTACTTC.

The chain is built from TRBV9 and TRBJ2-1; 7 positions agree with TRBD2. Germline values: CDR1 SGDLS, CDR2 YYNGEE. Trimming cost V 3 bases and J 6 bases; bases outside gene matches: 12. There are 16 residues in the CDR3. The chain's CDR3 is CASSDPPGTTRNEQFF. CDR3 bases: TGTGCCAGCAGCGACCCCCCCGGGACTACGCGCAATGAGCAGTTCTTC.

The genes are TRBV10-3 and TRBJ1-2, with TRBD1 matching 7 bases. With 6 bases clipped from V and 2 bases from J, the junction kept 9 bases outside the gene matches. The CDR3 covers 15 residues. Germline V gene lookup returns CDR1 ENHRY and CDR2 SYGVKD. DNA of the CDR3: TGTGCCATCAGGGACTCCCAGGGACAGAACTATGGCTACACCTTC. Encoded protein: CAIRDSQGQNYGYTF.

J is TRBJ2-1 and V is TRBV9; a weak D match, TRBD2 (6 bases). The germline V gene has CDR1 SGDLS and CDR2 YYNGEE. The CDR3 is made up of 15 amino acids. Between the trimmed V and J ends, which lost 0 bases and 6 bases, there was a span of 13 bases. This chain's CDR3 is CASSVGGNAGNEQFF. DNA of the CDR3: TGTGCCAGCAGCGTAGGCGGGAACGCCGGCAATGAGCAGTTCTTC. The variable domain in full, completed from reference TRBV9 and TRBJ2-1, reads DSGVTQTPKHLITATGQRVTLRCSPRSGDLSVYWYQQSLDQGLQFLIQYYNGEERAKGNILERFSAQQFPDLHSELNLSSLELGDSALYFCASSVGGNAGNEQFFGPGTRLTVL.

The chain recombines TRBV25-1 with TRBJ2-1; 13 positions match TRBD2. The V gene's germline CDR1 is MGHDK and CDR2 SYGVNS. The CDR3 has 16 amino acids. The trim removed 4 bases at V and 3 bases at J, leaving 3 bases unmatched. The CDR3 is CASSARLAGGYNEQFF. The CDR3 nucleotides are TGTGCCAGCAGTGCAAGACTAGCGGGGGGCTACAATGAGCAGTTCTTC.

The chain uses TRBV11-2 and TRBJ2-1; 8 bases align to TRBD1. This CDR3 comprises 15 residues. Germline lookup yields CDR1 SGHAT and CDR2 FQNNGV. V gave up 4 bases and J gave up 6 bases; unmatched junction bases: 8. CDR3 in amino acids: CASSSTETGVNEQFF. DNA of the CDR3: TGTGCCAGCAGCTCTACCGAGACAGGGGTCAATGAGCAGTTCTTC.

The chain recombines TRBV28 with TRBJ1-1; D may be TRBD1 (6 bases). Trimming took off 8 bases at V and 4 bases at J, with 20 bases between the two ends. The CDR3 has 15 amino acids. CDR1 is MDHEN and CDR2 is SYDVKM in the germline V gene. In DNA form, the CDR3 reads TGTGCCAGCCCCGCCAGCGGGGGCGCCCCCACTGAAGCTTTCTTT. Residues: CASPASGGAPTEAFF.

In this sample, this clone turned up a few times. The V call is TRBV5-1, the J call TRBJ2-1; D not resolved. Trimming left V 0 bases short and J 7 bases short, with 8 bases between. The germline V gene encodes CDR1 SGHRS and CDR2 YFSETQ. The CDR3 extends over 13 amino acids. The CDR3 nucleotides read TGCGCCAGCAGCTTGGCGGTGGAGAATGAGCAGTTCTTC. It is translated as CASSLAVENEQFF.

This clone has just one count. CDR3 nucleotides: TGTGCCTGGAGTGTGGGCCACTCCTACGAGCAGTACTTC. As protein: CAWSVGHSYEQYF. V is TRBV30 and J is TRBJ2-7; D is uncertain. The CDR3 spans 13 residues. Per germline, CDR1 GTSNPN and CDR2 SVGIG (reference sequence). V was cut by 0 bases and J by 0 bases, with 6 bases left in between.

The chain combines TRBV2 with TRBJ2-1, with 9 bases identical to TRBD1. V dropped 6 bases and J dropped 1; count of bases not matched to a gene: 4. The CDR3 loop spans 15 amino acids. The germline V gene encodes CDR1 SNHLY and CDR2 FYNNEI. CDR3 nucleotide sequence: TGTGCCAGCAGACCGGACAGGGGATCCTACAATGAGCAGTTCTTC. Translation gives CASRPDRGSYNEQFF.

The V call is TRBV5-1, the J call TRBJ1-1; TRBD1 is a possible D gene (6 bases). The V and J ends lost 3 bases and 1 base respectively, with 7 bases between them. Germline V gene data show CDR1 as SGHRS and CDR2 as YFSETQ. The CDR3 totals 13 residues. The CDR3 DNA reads TGCGCCAGCAGCTCGACAGGGAACACTGAAGCTTTCTTT. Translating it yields CASSSTGNTEAFF.

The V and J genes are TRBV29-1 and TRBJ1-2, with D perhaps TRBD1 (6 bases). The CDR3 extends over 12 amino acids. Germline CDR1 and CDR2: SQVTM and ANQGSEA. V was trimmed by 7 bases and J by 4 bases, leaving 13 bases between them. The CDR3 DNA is TGCAGCGAGGGGGGGGGTGGCTATGGCTACACCTTC. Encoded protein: CSEGGGGYGYTF.

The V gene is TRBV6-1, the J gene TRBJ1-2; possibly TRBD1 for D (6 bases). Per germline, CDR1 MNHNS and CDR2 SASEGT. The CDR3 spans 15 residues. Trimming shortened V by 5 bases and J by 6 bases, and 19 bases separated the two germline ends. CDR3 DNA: TGTGCCAGCAGTACACGAAACAGGGCCCAGCATGGCTACACCTTC. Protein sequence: CASSTRNRAQHGYTF.

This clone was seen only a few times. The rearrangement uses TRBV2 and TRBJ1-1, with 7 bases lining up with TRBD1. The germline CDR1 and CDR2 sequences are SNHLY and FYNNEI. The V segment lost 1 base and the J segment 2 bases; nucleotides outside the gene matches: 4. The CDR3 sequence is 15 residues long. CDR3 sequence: CASSEEGAGNTEAFF. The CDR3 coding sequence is TGTGCCAGCAGTGAAGAGGGGGCGGGAAACACTGAAGCTTTCTTT.

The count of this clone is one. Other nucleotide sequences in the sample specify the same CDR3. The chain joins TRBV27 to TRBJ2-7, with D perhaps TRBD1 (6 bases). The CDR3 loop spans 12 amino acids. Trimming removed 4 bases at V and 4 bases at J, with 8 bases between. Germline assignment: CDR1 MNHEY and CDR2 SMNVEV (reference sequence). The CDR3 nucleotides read TGTGCCAGCAGTTCCCAGGGGTACGAGCAGTACTTC. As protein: CASSSQGYEQYF.

In nucleotides, the CDR3 is TGCAGTGCTCGGATAGCAGAAGCTTTCTTT. It translates to CSARIAEAFF. This chain joins TRBV20-1 and TRBJ1-1; D is undetermined. The CDR3 has 10 residues. The V end was cut by 5 bases, the J end by 8 bases, with 9 bases between. Per the germline V gene, CDR1 is DFQATT and CDR2 is SNEGSKA (reference sequence).

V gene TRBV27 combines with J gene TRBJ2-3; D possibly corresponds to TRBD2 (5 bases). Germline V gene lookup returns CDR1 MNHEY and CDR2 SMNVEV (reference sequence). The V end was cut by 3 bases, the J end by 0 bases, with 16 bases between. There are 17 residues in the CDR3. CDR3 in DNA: TGTGCCAGCAGTTTCAACTTCGAGACTACCAGCACAGATACGCAGTATTTT. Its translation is CASSFNFETTSTDTQYF.

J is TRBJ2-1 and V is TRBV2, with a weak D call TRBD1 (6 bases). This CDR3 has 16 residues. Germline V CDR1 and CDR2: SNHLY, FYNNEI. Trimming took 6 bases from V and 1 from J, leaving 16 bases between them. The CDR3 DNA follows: TGTGCCAGCAGGGAACAGGGTTTCACATCCTACAATGAGCAGTTCTTC. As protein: CASREQGFTSYNEQFF.